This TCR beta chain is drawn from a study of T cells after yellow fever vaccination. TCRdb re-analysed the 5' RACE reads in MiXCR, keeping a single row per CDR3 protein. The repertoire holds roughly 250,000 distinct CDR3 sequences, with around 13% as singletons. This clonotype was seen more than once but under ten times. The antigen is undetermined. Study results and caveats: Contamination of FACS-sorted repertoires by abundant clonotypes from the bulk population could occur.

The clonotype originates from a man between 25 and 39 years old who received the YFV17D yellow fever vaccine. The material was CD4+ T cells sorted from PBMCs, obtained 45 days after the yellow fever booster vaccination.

The CDR3, as DNA: TGTGCCAGCAGCTTAGGGAAGAATCAGCCCCAGCATTTT. Its protein is CASSLGKNQPQHF. The rearrangement uses TRBV7-2 and TRBJ1-5; D unclear. Germline V gene lookup returns CDR1 SGHTA and CDR2 FQGNSA. Trimming removed 1 base from V and 4 bases from J, with 5 bases in between. The CDR3 covers 13 residues.